One T cell receptor beta chain is described in this entry. Its specificity is not known. The data belong to a study of identical twins. Findings and caveats of the study: Alpha sequences that were out-of-frame and twin-shared showed an excess of low generation probability. Memory repertoires showed no such pattern, whereas abundant cord blood beta clonotypes carried fewer insertions. Weaker excess twin sharing was observed in beta out-of-frame sequences.

Unique molecular identifiers were present on the cDNA, which also gained a universal primer site by template switching. TCRdb re-analysed the 5' RACE reads in MiXCR, keeping a single row per CDR3 protein. The sample has 550,000 to 800,000 distinct CDR3 sequences; just over 7% are singletons. With V trimmed by 5 bases and J by 8 bases, 9 bases remained unmatched. Germline V gene lookup returns CDR1 SQVTM and CDR2 ANQGSEA. CDR3 length: 15 residues. These sequences were also reported in another study, on yellow fever vaccine responses in identical twins.

The receptor's source is a woman aged 18-30 years in good health. Sequencing was done on a sample of PBMCs. The chain carries TRBV29-1 and TRBJ2-1; 13 bases map to TRBD2. The CDR3 is CSVRTSGSTTYEQFF. CDR3 in DNA: TGCAGCGTTCGGACTAGCGGGAGTACTACCTATGAGCAGTTCTTC.